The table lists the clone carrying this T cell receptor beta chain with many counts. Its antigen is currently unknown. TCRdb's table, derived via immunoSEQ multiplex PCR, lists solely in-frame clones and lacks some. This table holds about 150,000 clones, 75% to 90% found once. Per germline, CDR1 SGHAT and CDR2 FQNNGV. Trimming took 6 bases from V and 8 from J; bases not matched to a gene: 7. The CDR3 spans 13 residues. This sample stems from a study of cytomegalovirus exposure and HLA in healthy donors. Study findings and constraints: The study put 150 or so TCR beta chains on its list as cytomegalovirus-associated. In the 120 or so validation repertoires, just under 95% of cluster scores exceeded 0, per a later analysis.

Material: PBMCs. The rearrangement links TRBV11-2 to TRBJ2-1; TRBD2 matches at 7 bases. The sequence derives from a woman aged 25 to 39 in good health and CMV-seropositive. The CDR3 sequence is CASSWKAGDEQFF. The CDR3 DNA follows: TGTGCCAGCAGTTGGAAGGCGGGAGATGAGCAGTTCTTC.